This entry concerns a single TCR beta chain. Its matching antigen is unknown. The junction shows a germline mismatch at one end, possibly a read error. These data originate in a study of blood T cells in healthy people across ages. Germline CDR1 is LNHDA and CDR2 is SQIVND (reference sequence). The CDR3 contains 15 residues. The draw of peripheral blood yielded ten milliliters from each donor. PBMCs were isolated at a quantity of at least 7 million per sample. Study-wide findings and caveats: Getting older went along with TCR beta diversity per million T cells dropping roughly linearly.

A J-beta primer mix and a sample-barcoded 5' primer were used in a second PCR of roughly 6 to 11 cycles. A template-switch adaptor with 12 random nucleotides tagged each cDNA molecule. Via MiXCR, TCRdb re-called the 5' RACE reads, giving one row per CDR3 protein. The sample records under 800,000 distinct CDR3 sequences, under 25% being singletons. The clonotype comes from a man in his 70s in good health. The V call is TRBV19, the J call TRBJ2-2; D gene uncertain. Sequenced material: blood. CDR3 coding DNA: TGTGCGAGTAGCCCCCGGGCTAGGAACACCGGGGAGCTGTTTTTT. It codes for CASSPRARNTGELFF.